This entry lists 28 T cell receptor beta chains sequenced from one sample in a study of cytomegalovirus exposure and HLA in healthy donors. The PCR ran on 60 Vbeta and 13 Jbeta primers. Assay used: immunoSEQ multiplex PCR; TCRdb lists only in-frame clones, some missing. The sample's table shows 180,000 or so clones. The sample taken for sequencing was PBMCs. The receptor source for this set is a boy between 10 and 17 years old in good health and CMV-seronegative.

The CDR3 region has the DNA TGCGCCAGCAGCTTGGGACTAGCGGGGAATATAAATGAGCAGTTCTTC. Translated, it gives CASSLGLAGNINEQFF. The chain combines TRBV5-1 with TRBJ2-1; 11 bases agree with TRBD2. Trimming at V came to 0 bases and at J to 7 bases, leaving 6 bases not matched to a gene. From germline, CDR1 is SGHRS and CDR2 YFSETQ. The CDR3 has 16 amino acids.

This CDR3 is CASSLEMLAGGPHEQYF. Here the CDR3 DNA reads TGTGCCAGCAGCTTGGAAATGCTAGCGGGGGGGCCCCACGAGCAGTACTTC. The chain joins TRBV5-4 to TRBJ2-7, with TRBD2 matching 12 bases. Trimming at V came to 0 bases and at J to 5 bases, leaving 9 bases not matched to a gene. CDR3 size: 17 residues. Germline V gene sequence: CDR1 SGHNT, CDR2 YYREEE (reference sequence).

As to this clone: Sequence at one end of the junction differs from germline and may be a read error. The V and J genes are TRBV30 and TRBJ2-1; 7 nucleotides line up with TRBD1. The CDR3 sequence is 15 residues long. Germline-derived CDR1 and CDR2 are GTSNPN and SVGIG (reference sequence). DNA of the CDR3: TGTGCCTGGAGTGTACGACGGGACAGCCTTAGGGAGCAGCTCTTC. It codes for CAWSVRRDSLREQLF.

The rearrangement joins TRBV29-1 to TRBJ2-7; TRBD1 agrees at 10 bases. CDR3 length: 16 amino acids. V lost 4 bases to trimming and J lost 3 bases; unmatched junction nucleotides: 12. Per the germline V gene, CDR1 is SQVTM and CDR2 is ANQGSEA. The CDR3 DNA reads TGCAGCGTTGTATTGGGACGGGACAGGGGATACTACGAGCAGTACTTC. Protein: CSVVLGRDRGYYEQYF.

The chain has TRBV2 and TRBJ1-5, with TRBD1 matching 11 bases. The CDR3 has 13 residues. Germline loops: CDR1 SNHLY, CDR2 FYNNEI. V dropped 4 bases and J dropped 7; count of bases not matched to a gene: 0. The CDR3 bases are TGTGCCAGCAGTGGGACAGGGGGCCAGCCCCAGCATTTT. Its translation: CASSGTGGQPQHF.

This chain links TRBV28 with TRBJ2-2; weak D call: TRBD1 (5 bases). The V end lost 6 bases, the J end lost 1 base, and 18 bases lay between the germline ends. The CDR3 sequence is 17 residues long. Germline values: CDR1 MDHEN, CDR2 SYDVKM. The chain's CDR3 is CASRKWYPGQNTGELFF. DNA of the CDR3: TGTGCCAGCAGGAAGTGGTATCCCGGACAGAACACCGGGGAGCTGTTTTTT. Filled out from reference TRBV28 and TRBJ2-2, the complete variable domain reads DVKVTQSSRYLVKRTGEKVFLECVQDMDHENMFWYRQDPGLGLRLIYFSYDVKMKEKGDIPEGYSVSREKKERFSLILESASTNQTSMYLCASRKWYPGQNTGELFFGEGSRLTVL.

The chain combines TRBV29-1 with TRBJ1-2; D is possibly TRBD1 (5 bases). CDR1 and CDR2 (germline): SQVTM, ANQGSEA. This CDR3 region has 14 residues. Trimming cost V 6 bases and J 0 bases, with 14 bases left between them. The CDR3 here is CSVQTDRANYGYTF. CDR3 bases: TGCAGCGTGCAAACCGACAGAGCTAACTATGGCTACACCTTC.

The CDR3 nucleotides are TGTGCCAGCATCGAGGGGGCGGGACAGGGGGCTGATTTGAAGACTGAAGCTTTCTTT. Residues: CASIEGAGQGADLKTEAFF. The chain couples TRBV21-1 to TRBJ1-1; TRBD1 is the table's D call and was not checked against the DNA. TRBV21-1 has pseudogene status. The CDR3 covers 19 residues.

The CDR3 region is CASSRGTANYGYTF. The CDR3 DNA reads as TGCGCCAGCAGCCGCGGGACAGCTAACTATGGCTACACCTTC. The genes are TRBV5-1 and TRBJ1-2, with 7 bases that match TRBD1. V was clipped by 4 bases and J by 0 bases; unmatched bases: 3. The V gene's germline CDR1 is SGHRS and CDR2 YFSETQ. The length of the CDR3 is 14 residues.

This sequence joins TRBV6-5 and TRBJ1-5; D is undetermined. Germline lookup yields CDR1 MNHEY and CDR2 SVGAGI. The CDR3 sequence is 15 residues long. Trimming left V 0 bases short and J 2 bases short, with 8 bases between. The CDR3 loop reads CASSYSTRGNQPQHF. CDR3 DNA: TGTGCCAGCAGTTACTCGACGAGGGGCAATCAGCCCCAGCATTTT.

The chain carries TRBV7-6 and TRBJ2-2; D may be TRBD2 (6 bases). The V end was cut by 5 bases, the J end by 4 bases, with 14 bases between. The germline CDR1 and CDR2 sequences are SGHVS and FNYEAQ. The CDR3 is 15 amino acids. The DNA for the CDR3 is TGTGCCAGCAGCAACCAAATGGGGGGCACCGGGGAGCTGTTTTTT. Translating gives CASSNQMGGTGELFF.

The chain combines TRBV6-4 with TRBJ2-1, with 8 positions matching TRBD2. Germline values: CDR1 MRHNA, CDR2 SNTAGT. This CDR3 region has 17 residues. Trimming cost V 0 bases and J 7 bases; bases outside gene matches: 11. Written as DNA, the CDR3 is TGTGCCAGCAGTGACTCCGTTCTAGGCGGGGGGATAAATGAGCAGTTCTTC. Translating it yields CASSDSVLGGGINEQFF.

This sequence joins TRBV6-1 and TRBJ2-1; TRBD2 agrees at 7 bases. V lost 2 bases to trimming and J lost 7 bases; unmatched junction nucleotides: 8. The CDR3 contains 15 residues. Germline V gene sequence: CDR1 MNHNS, CDR2 SASEGT. The CDR3 spells CASSERSGEGNEQFF. CDR3 coding DNA: TGTGCCAGCAGTGAACGGAGCGGGGAAGGGAATGAGCAGTTCTTC.

This rearrangement joins TRBV2 to TRBJ1-2; a weak D match, TRBD1 (5 bases). This CDR3 spans 13 amino acids. V shed 5 bases and J shed 0 bases, with 7 bases lying between them. The V gene's germline CDR1 is SNHLY and CDR2 FYNNEI. The chain's CDR3 is CASSTGANYGYTF. The CDR3 nucleotides are TGTGCCAGCAGTACAGGTGCTAACTATGGCTACACCTTC.

The chain joins TRBV7-6 to TRBJ2-1, with unresolved D. Trimming removed 5 bases at V and 5 bases at J, with 7 bases between. Germline V gene data show CDR1 as SGHVS and CDR2 as FNYEAQ. The CDR3 is 12 amino acids. The CDR3 nucleotides read TGTGCCAGCAGCCCGAGCGACAATGAGCAGTTCTTC. As protein: CASSPSDNEQFF.

The chain couples TRBV5-1 to TRBJ1-2, with D possibly TRBD1 on 5 matching bases. This CDR3 region has 20 residues. Germline lookup yields CDR1 SGHRS and CDR2 YFSETQ. V gave up 2 bases and J gave up 4 bases, with 30 bases separating them. The CDR3 nucleotides read TGCGCCAGCAGCTTACTACCCCAACTCCCACAGGACCCATATTCCTATGGCTACACCTTC. It specifies CASSLLPQLPQDPYSYGYTF.

The CDR3 loop is CASSPIGGPTNEKLFF. DNA of the CDR3: TGTGCCAGCAGCCCGATCGGGGGGCCCACTAATGAAAAACTGTTTTTT. The chain uses TRBV7-9 and TRBJ1-4; possibly TRBD1 for D (6 bases). The V end lost 5 bases, the J end lost 2 bases, and 15 bases lay between the germline ends. CDR1 and CDR2 (germline): SEHNR, FQNEAQ (reference sequence). The CDR3 loop spans 16 amino acids.

This chain joins TRBV7-2 and TRBJ2-2, with 7 bases lining up with TRBD1. Losses at the gene ends were 5 bases for V and 8 bases for J; bases not matched to a gene: 5. Germline values: CDR1 SGHTA, CDR2 FQGNSA. The CDR3 length is 13 residues. The CDR3 loop reads CASSRGGEGELFF. The CDR3 DNA reads TGTGCCAGCAGCCGAGGGGGCGAAGGGGAGCTGTTTTTT.

This chain links TRBV4-3 with TRBJ1-1; perhaps TRBD1 as D (6 bases). Germline values: CDR1 LGHNA, CDR2 YSLEER. There are 14 residues in the CDR3. V was trimmed by 4 bases and J by 0 bases, leaving 9 bases between them. CDR3 bases: TGCGCCAGCAGCCCGACAGGCCTGAACACTGAAGCTTTCTTT. Its protein is CASSPTGLNTEAFF.

Worth noting for this clone: The sample has other DNA sequences that encode this CDR3 too. The gene calls are TRBV30 and TRBJ2-3; 9 bases align to TRBD2. CDR1 and CDR2 (germline): GTSNPN, SVGIG (reference sequence). CDR3 size: 16 residues. V trimming: 8 bases; J trimming: 2 bases; junction bases outside the gene matches: 14. CDR3 coding DNA: TGTGCCGGCAGGAAGAGAGCGGGGGGATCCACAGATACGCAGTATTTT. It codes for CAGRKRAGGSTDTQYF.

The V call is TRBV7-9, the J call TRBJ2-5, with 9 bases lining up with TRBD2. Germline V CDR1 and CDR2: SEHNR, FQNEAQ (reference sequence). The CDR3 loop spans 15 amino acids. V shed 3 bases and J 5 bases; nucleotides not matched to a gene: 7. CDR3 region: CASSFRAGGPETQYF. The CDR3 DNA is TGTGCCAGCAGCTTTAGGGCGGGGGGGCCGGAGACCCAGTACTTC.

The chain recombines TRBV7-9 with TRBJ2-3, with TRBD2 matching over 10 bases. Per germline, CDR1 SEHNR and CDR2 FQNEAQ (reference sequence). The CDR3 runs 15 residues. The J segment lost 2 bases and the V segment lost 3 bases, leaving 2 bases of the junction unmatched. CDR3 nucleotide sequence: TGTGCCAGCAGCTTGCTAGCGGGGGTCACAGATACGCAGTATTTT. Encoded protein: CASSLLAGVTDTQYF.

The J gene is TRBJ2-3, the V gene TRBV7-8; no clear D gene. Trimming shortened V by 0 bases and J by 6 bases, and 25 bases separated the two germline ends. CDR3 length equals 19 residues. The germline V gene has CDR1 SGHVS and CDR2 FQNEAQ. CDR3 nucleotide sequence: TGTGCCAGCAGCTTAGCCCTAAGCATCCTCGATACTTACCCCGATACGCAGTATTTT. It encodes CASSLALSILDTYPDTQYF.

The genes are TRBV18 and TRBJ1-1; perhaps TRBD1 as D (6 bases). The CDR3 consists of 16 residues. Looked up from germline, CDR1 is KGHSH and CDR2 is LQKENI. Trimming cost V 6 bases and J 1 base, with 18 bases left between them. The CDR3 coding sequence is TGTGCCAGCTCCCCCTCAGTGGGGGGGGCGAACACTGAAGCTTTCTTT. Translation: CASSPSVGGANTEAFF. Full variable domain (outside the CDR3, taken from reference TRBV18 and TRBJ1-1): NAGVMQNPRHLVRRRGQEARLRCSPMKGHSHVYWYRQLPEEGLKFMVYLQKENIIDESGMPKERFSAEFPKEGPSILRIQQVVRGDSAAYFCASSPSVGGANTEAFFGQGTRLTVV.

The genes are TRBV11-2 and TRBJ1-3, with D possibly being TRBD1 (5 bases). In germline, CDR1 is SGHAT, CDR2 FQNNGV. CDR3 size: 14 residues. V was shortened by 5 bases and J by 2 bases, with 10 bases between the two germline ends. The CDR3 sequence: CASSRREAGNTIYF. In DNA form, the CDR3 reads TGTGCCAGCAGCCGCAGGGAGGCTGGAAACACCATATATTTT.

Regarding this clone: No DNA is shown, since the ends of the CDR3 on it are uncertain; the CDR3 is the one TCRdb lists. V usage is TRBV6-5 and J usage is TRBJ1-2; the table names TRBD1, a call not compared with the DNA. The CDR3 numbers 14 amino acids, ends counted. Germline-derived CDR1 and CDR2 are MNHEY and SVGAGI. CDR3 region: CASSSSTGEYGYTF.

The CDR3 spells CASSYSAGSNQPQHF. The DNA of the CDR3 is TGTGCCAGCAGTTACTCGGCAGGGAGCAATCAGCCCCAGCATTTT. This rearrangement joins TRBV6-5 to TRBJ1-5; possible D gene TRBD1, 5 bases. Germline V gene lookup returns CDR1 MNHEY and CDR2 SVGAGI. The CDR3 sequence is 15 residues long. The V end lost 0 bases, the J end lost 1 base, and 7 bases lay between the germline ends.

This sequence joins TRBV7-9 and TRBJ2-5, with unresolved D. This CDR3 region has 11 residues. V lost 4 bases, J lost 5 bases, and 5 bases lay in between. The germline gives CDR1 SEHNR, CDR2 FQNEAQ (reference sequence). The CDR3: CASSSTETQYF. DNA of the CDR3: TGTGCCAGCAGCTCCACTGAGACCCAGTACTTC.